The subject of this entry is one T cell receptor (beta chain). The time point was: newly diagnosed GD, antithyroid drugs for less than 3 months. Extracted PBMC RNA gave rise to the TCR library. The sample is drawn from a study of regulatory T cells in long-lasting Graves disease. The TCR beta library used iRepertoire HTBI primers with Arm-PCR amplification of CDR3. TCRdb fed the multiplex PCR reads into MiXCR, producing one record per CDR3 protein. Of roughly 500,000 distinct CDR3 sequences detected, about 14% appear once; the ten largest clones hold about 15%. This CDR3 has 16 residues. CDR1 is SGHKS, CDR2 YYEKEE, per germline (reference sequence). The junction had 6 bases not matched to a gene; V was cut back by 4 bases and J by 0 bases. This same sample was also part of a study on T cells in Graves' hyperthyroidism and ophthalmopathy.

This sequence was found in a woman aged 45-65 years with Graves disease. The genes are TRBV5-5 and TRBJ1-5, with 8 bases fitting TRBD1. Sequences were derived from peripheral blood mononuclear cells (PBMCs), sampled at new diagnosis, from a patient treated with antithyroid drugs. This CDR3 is CASSIGTGLSNQPQHF. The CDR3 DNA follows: TGTGCCAGCAGCATTGGGACAGGACTTAGCAATCAGCCCCAGCATTTT.